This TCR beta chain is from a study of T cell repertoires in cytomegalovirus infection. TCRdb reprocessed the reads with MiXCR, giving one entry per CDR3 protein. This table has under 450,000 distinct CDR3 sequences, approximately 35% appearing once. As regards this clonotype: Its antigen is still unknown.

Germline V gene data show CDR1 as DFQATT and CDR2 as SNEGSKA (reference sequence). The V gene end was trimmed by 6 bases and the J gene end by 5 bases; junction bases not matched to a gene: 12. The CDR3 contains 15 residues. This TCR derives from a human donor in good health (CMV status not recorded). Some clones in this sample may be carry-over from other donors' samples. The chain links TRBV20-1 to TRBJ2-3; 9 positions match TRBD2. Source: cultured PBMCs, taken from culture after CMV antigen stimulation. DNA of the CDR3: TGCAGTGCCCCGCCCCTAGCGGGGCAGGGAGATACGCAGTATTTT. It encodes CSAPPLAGQGDTQYF.